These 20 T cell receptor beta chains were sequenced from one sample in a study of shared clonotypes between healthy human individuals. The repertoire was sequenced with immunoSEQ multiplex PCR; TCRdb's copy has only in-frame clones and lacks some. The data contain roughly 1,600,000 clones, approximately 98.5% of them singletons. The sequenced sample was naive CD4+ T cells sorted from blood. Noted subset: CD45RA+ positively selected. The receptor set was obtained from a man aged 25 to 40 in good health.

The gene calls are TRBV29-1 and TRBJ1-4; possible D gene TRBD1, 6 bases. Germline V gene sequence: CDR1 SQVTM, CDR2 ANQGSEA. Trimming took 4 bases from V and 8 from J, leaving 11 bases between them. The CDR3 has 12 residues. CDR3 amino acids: CSVGTGIEKLFF. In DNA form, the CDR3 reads TGCAGCGTTGGTACAGGGATAGAAAAACTGTTTTTT.

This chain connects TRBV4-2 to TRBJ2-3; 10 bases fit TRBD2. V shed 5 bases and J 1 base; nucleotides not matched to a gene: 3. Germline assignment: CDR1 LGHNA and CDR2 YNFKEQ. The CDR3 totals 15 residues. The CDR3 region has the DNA TGTGCCAGCAGCTCAGGACTAGCGGGCACAGATACGCAGTATTTT. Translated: CASSSGLAGTDTQYF.

The CDR3 nucleotides are TGTGCCAGCAGCTACCCACGTCCCAGGGAGTCTGATAATGAAAAACTGTTTTTT. It translates to CASSYPRPRESDNEKLFF. J is TRBJ1-4 and V is TRBV11-3, with D possibly TRBD1 on 5 matching bases. Trimming removed 4 bases from V and 4 bases from J, with 22 bases in between. From germline, CDR1 is SGHNT and CDR2 YENEEA. This CDR3 is built from 18 residues.

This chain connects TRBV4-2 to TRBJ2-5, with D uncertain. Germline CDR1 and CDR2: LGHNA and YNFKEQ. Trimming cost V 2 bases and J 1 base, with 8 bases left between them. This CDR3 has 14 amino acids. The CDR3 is CASSQSQIQETQYF. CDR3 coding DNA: TGTGCCAGCAGCCAATCTCAGATCCAAGAGACCCAGTACTTC.

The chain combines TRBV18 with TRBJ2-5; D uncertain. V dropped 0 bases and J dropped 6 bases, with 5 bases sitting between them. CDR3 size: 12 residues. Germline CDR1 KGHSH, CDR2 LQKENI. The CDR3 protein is CASSPPIKTQYF. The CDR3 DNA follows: TGTGCCAGCTCACCACCGATTAAGACCCAGTACTTC. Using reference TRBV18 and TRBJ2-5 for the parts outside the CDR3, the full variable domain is NAGVMQNPRHLVRRRGQEARLRCSPMKGHSHVYWYRQLPEEGLKFMVYLQKENIIDESGMPKERFSAEFPKEGPSILRIQQVVRGDSAAYFCASSPPIKTQYFGPGTRLLVL.

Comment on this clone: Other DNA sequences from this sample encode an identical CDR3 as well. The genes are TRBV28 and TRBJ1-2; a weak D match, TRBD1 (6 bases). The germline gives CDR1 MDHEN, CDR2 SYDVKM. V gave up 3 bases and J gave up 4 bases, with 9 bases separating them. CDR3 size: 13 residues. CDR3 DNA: TGTGCCAGCAGTTTGCCGGGGGCCTATGGCTACACCTTC. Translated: CASSLPGAYGYTF.

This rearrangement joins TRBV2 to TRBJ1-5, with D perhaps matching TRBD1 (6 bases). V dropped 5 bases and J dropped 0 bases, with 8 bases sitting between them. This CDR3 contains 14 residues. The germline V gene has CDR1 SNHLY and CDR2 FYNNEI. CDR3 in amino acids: CASSRQVSNQPQHF. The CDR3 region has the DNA TGTGCCAGCAGTCGACAGGTTAGCAATCAGCCCCAGCATTTT.

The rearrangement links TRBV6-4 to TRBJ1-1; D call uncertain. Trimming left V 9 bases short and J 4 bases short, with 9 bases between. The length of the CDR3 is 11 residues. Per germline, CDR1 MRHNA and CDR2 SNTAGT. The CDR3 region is CARARVTEAFF. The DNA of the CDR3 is TGTGCCAGGGCACGGGTCACTGAAGCTTTCTTT.

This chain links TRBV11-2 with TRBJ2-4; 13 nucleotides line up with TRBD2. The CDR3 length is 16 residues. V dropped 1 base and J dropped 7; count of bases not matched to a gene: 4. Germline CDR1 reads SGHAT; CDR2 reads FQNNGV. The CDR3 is CASSLGLAGGGNIQYF. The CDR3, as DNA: TGTGCCAGCAGCTTAGGACTAGCGGGAGGTGGGAACATTCAGTACTTC. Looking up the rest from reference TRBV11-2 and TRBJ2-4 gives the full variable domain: EAGVAQSPRYKIIEKRQSVAFWCNPISGHATLYWYQQILGQGPKLLIQFQNNGVVDDSQLPKDRFSAERLKGVDSTLKIQPAKLEDSAVYLCASSLGLAGGGNIQYFGAGTRLSVL.

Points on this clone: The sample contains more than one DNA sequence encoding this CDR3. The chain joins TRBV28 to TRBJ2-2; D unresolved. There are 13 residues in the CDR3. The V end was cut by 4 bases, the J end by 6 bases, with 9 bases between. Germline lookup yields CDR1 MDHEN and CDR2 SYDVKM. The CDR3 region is CASSSGGPGELFF. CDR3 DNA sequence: TGTGCCAGCAGTTCTGGTGGACCCGGGGAGCTGTTTTTT.

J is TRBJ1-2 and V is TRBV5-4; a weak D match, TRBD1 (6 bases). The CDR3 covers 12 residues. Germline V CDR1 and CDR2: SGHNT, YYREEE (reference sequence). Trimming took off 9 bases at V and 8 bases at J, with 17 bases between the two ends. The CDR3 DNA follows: TGTGCCACCTCCCCACGGGGGCAAGGCTACACCTTC. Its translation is CATSPRGQGYTF.

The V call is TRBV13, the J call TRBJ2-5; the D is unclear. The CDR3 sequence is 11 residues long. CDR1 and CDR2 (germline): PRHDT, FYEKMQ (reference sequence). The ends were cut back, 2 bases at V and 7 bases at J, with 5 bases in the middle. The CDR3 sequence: CASSLLGTQYF. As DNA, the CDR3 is TGTGCCAGCAGCTTACTCGGGACCCAGTACTTC.

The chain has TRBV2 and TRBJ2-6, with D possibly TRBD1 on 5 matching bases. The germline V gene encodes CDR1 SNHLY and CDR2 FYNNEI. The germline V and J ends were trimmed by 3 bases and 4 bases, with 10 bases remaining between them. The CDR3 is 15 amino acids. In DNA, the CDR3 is TGTGCCAGCAGTGACCCAGGGCCCGGGGCCAACGTCCTGACTTTC. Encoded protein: CASSDPGPGANVLTF.

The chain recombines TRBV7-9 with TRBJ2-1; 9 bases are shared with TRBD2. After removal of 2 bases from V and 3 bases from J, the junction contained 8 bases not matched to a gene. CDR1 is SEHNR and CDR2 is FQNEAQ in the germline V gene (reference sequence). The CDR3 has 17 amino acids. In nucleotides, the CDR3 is TGTGCCAGCAGCTTAACTCCTAGCGGGATGGTCTACAATGAGCAGTTCTTC. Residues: CASSLTPSGMVYNEQFF.

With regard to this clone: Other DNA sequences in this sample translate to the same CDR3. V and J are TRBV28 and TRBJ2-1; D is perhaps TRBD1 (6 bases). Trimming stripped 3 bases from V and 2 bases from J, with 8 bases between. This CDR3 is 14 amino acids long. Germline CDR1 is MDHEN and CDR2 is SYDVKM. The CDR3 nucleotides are TGTGCCAGCAGTTTGGGGGACACCTACAATGAGCAGTTCTTC. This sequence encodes CASSLGDTYNEQFF.

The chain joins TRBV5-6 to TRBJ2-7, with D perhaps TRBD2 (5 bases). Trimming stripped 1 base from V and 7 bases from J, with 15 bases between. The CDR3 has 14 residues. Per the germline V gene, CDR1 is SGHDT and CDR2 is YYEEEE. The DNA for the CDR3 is TGTGCCAGCAGCTTGAAAACATCACTAGGGGAGCAGTACTTC. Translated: CASSLKTSLGEQYF.

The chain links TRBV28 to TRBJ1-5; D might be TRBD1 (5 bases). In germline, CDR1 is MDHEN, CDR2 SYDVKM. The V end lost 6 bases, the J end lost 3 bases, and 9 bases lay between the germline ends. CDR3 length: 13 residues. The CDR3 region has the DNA TGTGCCAGCAGCAGGGTCGCCAATCAGCCCCAGCATTTT. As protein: CASSRVANQPQHF. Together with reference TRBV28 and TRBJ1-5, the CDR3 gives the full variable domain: DVKVTQSSRYLVKRTGEKVFLECVQDMDHENMFWYRQDPGLGLRLIYFSYDVKMKEKGDIPEGYSVSREKKERFSLILESASTNQTSMYLCASSRVANQPQHFGDGTRLSIL.

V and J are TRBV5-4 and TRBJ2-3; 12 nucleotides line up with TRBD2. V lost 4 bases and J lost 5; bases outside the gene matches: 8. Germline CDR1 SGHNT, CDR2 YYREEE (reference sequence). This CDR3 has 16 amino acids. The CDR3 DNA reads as TGTGCCAGCAGCGACCGACTAGCGGGAGTTCTAGATACGCAGTATTTT. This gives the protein CASSDRLAGVLDTQYF.

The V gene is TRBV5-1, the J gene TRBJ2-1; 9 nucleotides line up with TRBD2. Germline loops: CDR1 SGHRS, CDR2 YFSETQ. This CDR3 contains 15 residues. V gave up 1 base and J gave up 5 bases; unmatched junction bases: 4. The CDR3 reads CASSLWLAGNNEQFF. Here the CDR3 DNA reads TGCGCCAGCAGCTTGTGGCTAGCGGGAAACAATGAGCAGTTCTTC.

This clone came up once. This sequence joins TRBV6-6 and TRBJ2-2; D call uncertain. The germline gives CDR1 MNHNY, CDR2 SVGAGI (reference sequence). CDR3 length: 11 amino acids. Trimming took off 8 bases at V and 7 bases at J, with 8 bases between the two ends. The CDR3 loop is CASVVYGELFF. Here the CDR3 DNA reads TGTGCCAGCGTTGTTTACGGGGAGCTGTTTTTT.